The 24 T cell receptor beta chains below all came from one sample that was sequenced in a study of shared clonotypes between healthy human individuals. Repertoires were generated with immunoSEQ multiplex PCR, while TCRdb's copy carries only in-frame clones and drops some. This table has about 680,000 clones, about 74% appearing once. Sequencing used memory CD4+ T cells sorted from blood. Indicated subset: CD45RA-negative fraction. The receptors come from a woman in her twenties or thirties in good health.

V usage is TRBV11-3 and J usage is TRBJ2-1; a weak D match, TRBD1 (5 bases). The germline CDR1 and CDR2 sequences are SGHNT and YENEEA. The CDR3 totals 16 residues. V gave up 1 base and J gave up 8 bases, with 18 bases separating them. The CDR3 DNA reads TGTGCCAGCAGCTTAGCAATCCCCGGAGCAGGGCATGAGCAGTTCTTC. Translation: CASSLAIPGAGHEQFF.

This clone was counted only a few times. The genes are TRBV14 and TRBJ2-1, with D tentatively TRBD1 (6 bases). V lost 4 bases to trimming and J lost 9 bases, with 13 bases between them. The germline V gene has CDR1 SGHDN and CDR2 FVKESK. The CDR3 covers 13 residues. CDR3 sequence: CASSPNRVGEQFF. In DNA form, the CDR3 reads TGTGCCAGCAGCCCGAACAGGGTCGGTGAGCAGTTCTTC. The full variable domain, in which reference TRBV14 and TRBJ2-1 provide the parts outside the CDR3, is EAGVTQFPSHSVIEKGQTVTLRCDPISGHDNLYWYRRVMGKEIKFLLHFVKESKQDESGMPNNRFLAERTGGTYSTLKVQPAELEDSGVYFCASSPNRVGEQFFGPGTRLTVL.

The rearrangement links TRBV5-1 to TRBJ2-7; weak D call: TRBD2 (5 bases). Germline-derived CDR1 and CDR2 are SGHRS and YFSETQ. The CDR3 is 14 amino acids. The V end was cut by 1 base, the J end by 1 base, with 9 bases between. CDR3 bases: TGCGCCAGCAGCTTGCGGGGAGAATCCTACGAGCAGTACTTC. Protein: CASSLRGESYEQYF.

The rearrangement links TRBV28 to TRBJ2-7, with 7 nucleotides matching TRBD1. This CDR3 comprises 13 residues. CDR1 MDHEN and CDR2 SYDVKM come from the germline V gene. Trimming at V came to 3 bases and at J to 3 bases, leaving 2 bases not matched to a gene. This CDR3 is CASSFPGGYEQYF. The DNA of the CDR3 is TGTGCCAGCAGTTTTCCAGGGGGCTACGAGCAGTACTTC.

The CDR3 region has the DNA TGTGCCAGCAGCTTGGAGTCGGGAGGTTACAATGAGCAGTTCTTC. Translation gives CASSLESGGYNEQFF. This sequence joins TRBV5-4 and TRBJ2-1; TRBD2 matches 7 bases. Germline lookup yields CDR1 SGHNT and CDR2 YYREEE (reference sequence). V lost 0 bases and J lost 4; bases outside the gene matches: 4. This CDR3 comprises 15 residues.

The gene calls are TRBV7-3 and TRBJ2-2, with 7 bases identical to TRBD2. Trimming took 4 bases from V and 6 from J; bases not matched to a gene: 2. The germline gives CDR1 SGHTA, CDR2 FQGTGA. This CDR3 is built from 13 residues. CDR3 amino acids: CASSSAGAGELFF. CDR3 sequence (DNA): TGTGCCAGCAGCTCCGCGGGGGCCGGGGAGCTGTTTTTT.

This clone has only a few counts. The chain joins TRBV28 to TRBJ1-1; D call uncertain. The V end lost 6 bases, the J end lost 3 bases, and 20 bases lay between the germline ends. Germline CDR1 reads MDHEN; CDR2 reads SYDVKM. This CDR3 spans 16 amino acids. CDR3 sequence (DNA): TGTGCCAGCAGCCCTCCGTATCCGGGCGGGGACACTGAAGCTTTCTTT. Amino acids: CASSPPYPGGDTEAFF.

The chain's CDR3 is CASSLAGPDYEQYF. CDR3 nucleotide sequence: TGCGCCAGCAGCTTGGCGGGCCCCGACTACGAGCAGTACTTC. V is TRBV5-1 and J is TRBJ2-7; the D is unclear. The V end lost 0 bases, the J end lost 3 bases, and 10 bases lay between the germline ends. Germline CDR1 reads SGHRS; CDR2 reads YFSETQ. This CDR3 has 14 amino acids.

A single count supports this clone. This CDR3 is CASSSTGVGTEAFF. The CDR3 bases are TGCGCCAGCAGCTCCACAGGGGTGGGCACTGAAGCTTTCTTT. The V call is TRBV5-1, the J call TRBJ1-1; 7 bases are shared with TRBD1. Germline assignment: CDR1 SGHRS and CDR2 YFSETQ. The CDR3 runs to 14 residues. The ends lost 3 bases at V and 4 bases at J; junction bases unmatched: 6. Based on the CDR3 plus reference TRBV5-1 and TRBJ1-1, the full variable domain is KAGVTQTPRYLIKTRGQQVTLSCSPISGHRSVSWYQQTPGQGLQFLFEYFSETQRNKGNFPGRFSGRQFSNSRSEMNVSTLELGDSALYLCASSSTGVGTEAFFGQGTRLTVV.

This clone was found once. The V call is TRBV29-1, the J call TRBJ1-3; D is unclear. Trimming left V 7 bases short and J 1 base short, with 14 bases between. CDR1 is SQVTM and CDR2 is ANQGSEA in the germline V gene. This CDR3 is 14 amino acids long. CDR3 protein: CSGRDPDSGNTIYF. The CDR3 DNA reads TGCAGCGGCCGGGATCCGGATTCTGGAAACACCATATATTTT.

J is TRBJ1-5 and V is TRBV6-1, with D possibly being TRBD1 (6 bases). Per the germline V gene, CDR1 is MNHNS and CDR2 is SASEGT. Trimming pared 2 bases from V and 6 bases from J, leaving 8 bases between. The length of the CDR3 is 13 residues. DNA of the CDR3: TGTGCCAGCAGTGAACAGGGGCCTCAGCCCCAGCATTTT. This translates into CASSEQGPQPQHF.

This chain's CDR3 is CASSGRTGAETQYF. As DNA, the CDR3 is TGTGCCAGCAGTGGGCGGACAGGGGCAGAGACCCAGTACTTC. The chain employs TRBV6-1 and TRBJ2-5; 9 nucleotides agree with TRBD1. The CDR3 covers 14 residues. Trimming cost V 4 bases and J 4 bases; bases outside gene matches: 4. Germline V CDR1 and CDR2: MNHNS, SASEGT.

The chain is built from TRBV4-2 and TRBJ2-5, with D perhaps TRBD1 or TRBD2 (5 bases each). The V gene's germline CDR1 is LGHNA and CDR2 YNFKEQ. The V and J ends lost 4 bases and 3 bases respectively, with 15 bases between them. This CDR3 has 15 amino acids. CDR3 amino acids: CASSRVRLGEETQYF. The CDR3 DNA reads TGTGCCAGCAGCCGTGTCAGGCTGGGGGAAGAGACCCAGTACTTC.

This clone was seen once. The rearrangement uses TRBV27 and TRBJ2-1; 11 positions match TRBD2. Germline lookup yields CDR1 MNHEY and CDR2 SMNVEV (reference sequence). The junction had 12 bases not matched to a gene; V was cut back by 3 bases and J by 8 bases. This CDR3 region has 17 residues. CDR3 in amino acids: CASSFYVAGGPVDEQFF. CDR3 DNA: TGTGCCAGCAGTTTTTATGTAGCGGGAGGGCCTGTGGATGAGCAGTTCTTC.

The V gene is TRBV7-9, the J gene TRBJ1-4; 8 nucleotides match TRBD1. The V gene's germline CDR1 is SEHNR and CDR2 FQNEAQ (reference sequence). CDR3 length equals 15 residues. J was trimmed by 8 bases and V by 4 bases; bases with no gene match: 9. The CDR3 DNA reads as TGTGCCAGCAGCTCGACGACAGGGGAAGGGGAAAAACTGTTTTTT. It translates to CASSSTTGEGEKLFF.

This clone occurred a few times. V and J are TRBV18 and TRBJ2-3; D perhaps matches TRBD2 (5 bases). V was clipped by 2 bases and J by 5 bases, with 17 bases between them. Germline lookup yields CDR1 KGHSH and CDR2 LQKENI. The CDR3 consists of 16 residues. In DNA, the CDR3 is TGTGCCAGCTCACCATGGACTGCCGCCGCGGAAGATACGCAGTATTTT. Its protein product is CASSPWTAAAEDTQYF.

This clone was observed a handful of times. CDR3: CASSRLLQGEQFF. CDR3 in DNA: TGCGCCAGCAGCCGCCTTCTCCAGGGTGAGCAGTTCTTC. The chain is built from TRBV4-1 and TRBJ2-1; D possibly corresponds to TRBD1 (5 bases). The CDR3 runs to 13 residues. The V end was cut by 4 bases, the J end by 9 bases, with 13 bases between. CDR1 is MGHRA, CDR2 YSYEKL, per germline.

DNA of the CDR3: TGCAGCGTCCGCCGTAGCCCCACGGATACGCAGTATTTT. It is translated as CSVRRSPTDTQYF. The chain has TRBV29-1 and TRBJ2-3; D gene unclear. CDR1 SQVTM and CDR2 ANQGSEA come from the germline V gene. V was shortened by 6 bases and J by 6 bases, with 16 bases between the two germline ends. The CDR3 consists of 13 residues.

The V and J genes are TRBV14 and TRBJ2-7; no firm D call. This CDR3 contains 12 residues. From germline, CDR1 is SGHDN and CDR2 FVKESK. The V end lost 1 base, the J end lost 7 bases, and 8 bases lay between the germline ends. DNA of the CDR3: TGTGCCAGCAGCCAAGGCTACGTGGAGCAGTACTTC. This gives the protein CASSQGYVEQYF.

The chain has TRBV5-1 and TRBJ2-7; TRBD2 agrees at 13 bases. The CDR3 runs to 14 residues. The J segment lost 2 bases and the V segment lost 7 bases, leaving 3 bases of the junction unmatched. Germline CDR1 is SGHRS and CDR2 is YFSETQ. The CDR3 protein is CASALAGGPYEQYF. The CDR3 DNA is TGCGCCAGCGCACTAGCGGGAGGGCCCTACGAGCAGTACTTC.

The rearrangement uses TRBV13 and TRBJ2-3; possible D gene TRBD2, 5 bases. Trimming stripped 2 bases from V and 3 bases from J, with 12 bases between. The CDR3 loop spans 15 amino acids. The germline V gene has CDR1 PRHDT and CDR2 FYEKMQ (reference sequence). The CDR3 coding sequence is TGTGCCAGCAGCTTACGCCGGTCGGGGACAGATACGCAGTATTTT. Translating gives CASSLRRSGTDTQYF.

The rearrangement uses TRBV5-1 and TRBJ2-1; the match to TRBD2 covers 9 bases. CDR3 length equals 14 residues. J was trimmed by 7 bases and V by 5 bases; bases with no gene match: 7. The germline V gene encodes CDR1 SGHRS and CDR2 YFSETQ. CDR3 sequence (DNA): TGCGCCAGCAGGACTAGCGGTCTTAATAATGAGCAGTTCTTC. Protein: CASRTSGLNNEQFF.

The chain links TRBV6-5 to TRBJ1-4; D unclear. Trimming left V 7 bases short and J 7 bases short, with 16 bases between. CDR3 size: 14 residues. Germline loops: CDR1 MNHEY, CDR2 SVGAGI. The CDR3 is CASKIKSRGEKLFF. CDR3 bases: TGTGCCAGCAAAATCAAATCGCGAGGTGAAAAACTGTTTTTT.

This clone was seen at least ten times. The genes are TRBV19 and TRBJ2-1, with TRBD2 identical over 8 bases. Trimming removed 4 bases from V and 5 bases from J; junction bases left unmatched: 13. The CDR3 is 17 amino acids. Germline lookup yields CDR1 LNHDA and CDR2 SQIVND (reference sequence). The DNA of the CDR3 is TGTGCCAGTAGTACCCGGTTGGGCGGGAGGATGGACAATGAGCAGTTCTTC. Translating it yields CASSTRLGGRMDNEQFF. Variable domain in full (rest from reference TRBV19 and TRBJ2-1): DGGITQSPKYLFRKEGQNVTLSCEQNLNHDAMYWYRQDPGQGLRLIYYSQIVNDFQKGDIAEGYSVSREKKESFPLTVTSAQKNPTAFYLCASSTRLGGRMDNEQFFGPGTRLTVL.